This T cell receptor (beta chain) comes out of a study of CD8 T cells in Susac syndrome. Findings of the study overall: TCR sequencing and HLA analysis covered a relatively small number of individuals.

In the multiple sclerosis control group, patients were treatment-naive and had stable or active relapsing-remitting disease. Purification of the CD8+ and CD4+ T cells relied on negative isolation, and TEMRA cells underwent FACS enrichment. The CDR3 covers 15 residues. The germline V gene encodes CDR1 SGHNT and CDR2 YYREEE (reference sequence). The ends lost 2 bases at V and 8 bases at J; junction bases unmatched: 7. Random hexamers were used to reverse transcribe an amount of roughly 0.45 to 1 ug RNA. Each CDR3 protein gets one entry after TCRdb re-called the immunoSEQ multiplex PCR reads with MiXCR. The table records around 270,000 distinct CDR3 sequences, 70% to 90% of them present only once. Notes on this clonotype: Its cognate antigen is unknown.

The source material was CD8+ T cells from PBMCs. This rearrangement joins TRBV5-4 to TRBJ2-1; the match to TRBD2 covers 10 bases. This receptor was taken from a human donor with multiple sclerosis. The CDR3 loop reads CASSFRTSGLDEQFF. The DNA of the CDR3 is TGTGCCAGCAGCTTTAGGACTAGCGGCCTGGATGAGCAGTTCTTC.